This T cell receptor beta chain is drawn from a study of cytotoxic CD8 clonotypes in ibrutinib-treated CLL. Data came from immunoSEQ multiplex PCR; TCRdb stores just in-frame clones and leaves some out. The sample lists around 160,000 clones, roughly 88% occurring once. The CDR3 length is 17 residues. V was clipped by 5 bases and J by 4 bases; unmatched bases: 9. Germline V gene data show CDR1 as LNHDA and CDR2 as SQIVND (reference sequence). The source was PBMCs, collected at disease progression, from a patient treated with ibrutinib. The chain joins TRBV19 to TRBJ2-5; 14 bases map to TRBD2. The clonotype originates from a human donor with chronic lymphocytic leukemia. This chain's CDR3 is CASSSRGLAGGLETQYF. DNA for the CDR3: TGTGCCAGTAGTTCCCGCGGACTAGCGGGAGGTTTAGAGACCCAGTACTTC.